These 8 T cell receptor beta chains share one sample of origin, sequenced in a study of blood T cells in healthy people across ages. For the second PCR, which ran for roughly 7 to 11 cycles, a sample-barcoded 5' primer and a J-beta primer mix were used. TCRdb fed the 5' RACE reads into MiXCR, producing one record per CDR3 protein. The sample records over a million distinct CDR3 sequences, almost 60% being singletons. Source material: blood. The receptors were gathered from a man aged 18 to 29 in good health.

This rearrangement joins TRBV24-1 to TRBJ2-5; 11 nucleotides align to TRBD2. J lost 5 bases, V lost 4 bases, and 8 bases had no gene match. The CDR3 extends over 16 amino acids. The germline CDR1 and CDR2 sequences are KGHDR and SFDVKD. The CDR3, as DNA: TGTGCCACCAGTGAAACTAGCGGGGGCCTTCGTGAGACCCAGTACTTC. Its translation: CATSETSGGLRETQYF.

V gene TRBV20-1 combines with J gene TRBJ2-1, with 7 nucleotides matching TRBD2. V was clipped by 5 bases and J by 5 bases; unmatched bases: 6. The CDR3 extends over 13 amino acids. CDR1 DFQATT and CDR2 SNEGSKA come from the germline V gene (reference sequence). The DNA of the CDR3 is TGCAGTGCTGGGGGGGGGTTTAACAATGAGCAGTTCTTC. Residues: CSAGGGFNNEQFF.

V usage is TRBV7-9 and J usage is TRBJ2-1; TRBD2 matches at 8 bases. V lost 4 bases to trimming and J lost 10 bases; unmatched junction nucleotides: 9. The germline V gene encodes CDR1 SEHNR and CDR2 FQNEAQ (reference sequence). The CDR3 is 14 residues long. Here the CDR3 reads CASSSGTRFNEQFF. CDR3 nucleotide sequence: TGTGCCAGCAGCTCCGGGACTAGATTCAACGAGCAGTTCTTC.

V and J are TRBV4-3 and TRBJ2-4; D is perhaps TRBD1 (6 bases). With 1 base removed from V and 0 bases from J, the gap between germline ends came to 13 bases. This CDR3 comprises 17 residues. Per the germline V gene, CDR1 is LGHNA and CDR2 is YSLEER. The CDR3 DNA reads as TGCGCCAGCAGCCAAGGGACAGAGGATATAGCCAAAAACATTCAGTACTTC. Protein: CASSQGTEDIAKNIQYF.

This chain uses TRBV20-1 with TRBJ2-3; 9 nucleotides match TRBD2. V lost 0 bases and J lost 8; bases outside the gene matches: 15. Germline V gene sequence: CDR1 DFQATT, CDR2 SNEGSKA (reference sequence). The CDR3 length is 17 residues. CDR3 sequence (DNA): TGCAGTGCTAGAGATTACGGCCTAGCGGGGCCCCGAGGTACGCAGTATTTT. Protein: CSARDYGLAGPRGTQYF.

As concerns this clonotype: Mismatch with germline at one junction end may stem from a read error. CDR3 DNA: TGCGTCAGCAGCCAAGCGGCAGGGGCATATGGCTACACCTTC. Protein: CVSSQAAGAYGYTF. V usage is TRBV4-3 and J usage is TRBJ1-2, with a possible D match to TRBD1 (6 bases). Germline loops: CDR1 LGHNA, CDR2 YSLEER. CDR3 length: 14 residues.

The rearrangement links TRBV6-1 to TRBJ2-1; tentative D call: TRBD2 (5 bases). This CDR3 comprises 14 residues. Trimming left V 6 bases short and J 8 bases short, with 17 bases between. Germline V lookup: CDR1 MNHNS, CDR2 SASEGT. CDR3 sequence: CASRPLGVGYEQFF. In nucleotides, the CDR3 is TGTGCCAGCAGACCACTAGGAGTAGGATATGAGCAGTTCTTC.

This clonotype has a handful of counts. The chain is built from TRBV5-1 and TRBJ1-2; D uncertain. Germline CDR1 SGHRS, CDR2 YFSETQ. Trimming took 1 base from V and 3 from J, leaving 13 bases between them. The length of the CDR3 is 15 residues. The CDR3 region has the DNA TGCGCCAGCAGCTTGAAGTTGGGAGAGGACTATGGCTACACCTTC. Its translation: CASSLKLGEDYGYTF.